These 30 T cell receptor beta chains came from one sample sequenced in a study of a mutant IDH1 vaccine in newly diagnosed glioma (dated by TCRdb to the early 2020s). These receptors lack a known antigen. This specimen's time point label, interpreted: week 5, during vaccination. A 20-mer mutant IDH1 peptide at 300 micrograms in Montanide made up each vaccine dose, which was injected subcutaneously together with topical imiquimod. Libraries were made using the immunoSEQ multiplex PCR assay. The table was pulled from immuneACCESS by TCRdb, which kept in-frame rearrangements only. Such tables lose some clones; where checked, under half of the loss comes from unresolved V genes, and the rest has no known cause. The sample table lists 53,000 or so clones, over 75% of them with a count of one. In total, the top ten clones hold approximately 5.2% of the sample. Sequences were derived from PBMCs, sampled from a glioma patient whose treatment included an IDH1 peptide vaccine. The receptors here all came from a man aged 45-65 years with glioma.

The V gene is TRBV4-1, the J gene TRBJ1-1; D is perhaps TRBD1 (5 bases). The CDR3 has 15 amino acids. In germline, CDR1 is MGHRA, CDR2 YSYEKL. V lost 0 bases to trimming and J lost 1 base, with 9 bases between them. CDR3 coding DNA: TGCGCCAGCAGCCAAGATCTCAGGGCGAACACTGAAGCTTTCTTT. Protein: CASSQDLRANTEAFF.

The chain carries TRBV23-1 and TRBJ2-1, with 7 nucleotides matching TRBD1. TRBV23-1 is noted as an ORF with a role that remains uncertain. The CDR3 is made up of 19 amino acids. V lost 2 bases to trimming and J lost 0 bases; unmatched junction nucleotides: 13. Here the CDR3 DNA reads TGCGCCAGCAGTCAAGTAGGGGGACAGTTGATCCTCTCCTACAATGAGCAGTTCTTC. This encodes CASSQVGGQLILSYNEQFF.

V gene TRBV18 combines with J gene TRBJ1-2; D unresolved. Looked up from germline, CDR1 is KGHSH and CDR2 is LQKENI. The CDR3 is 12 amino acids. V shed 1 base and J shed 8 bases, with 8 bases lying between them. The CDR3 region has the DNA TGTGCCAGCTCACCACGACTGGAAGGCTACACCTTC. It codes for CASSPRLEGYTF.

The chain has TRBV4-2 and TRBJ2-7; 10 bases agree with TRBD1. V shed 4 bases and J 4 bases; nucleotides not matched to a gene: 7. Germline CDR1 LGHNA, CDR2 YNFKEQ. The CDR3 has 15 amino acids. CDR3 DNA sequence: TGTGCCAGCAGCCCCCGGGGGACAGGGGAGTACGAGCAGTACTTC. This sequence encodes CASSPRGTGEYEQYF.

J is TRBJ1-2 and V is TRBV15; maybe TRBD1 (5 bases). The CDR3 covers 13 residues. V lost 3 bases and J lost 4, with 9 bases in between. Germline V gene lookup returns CDR1 LNHNV and CDR2 YYDKDF (reference sequence). This CDR3 is CATSSGQSYGYTF. The CDR3 DNA reads as TGTGCCACCAGCAGCGGACAAAGCTATGGCTACACCTTC.

The chain is built from TRBV5-1 and TRBJ1-1, with D unclear. Germline loops: CDR1 SGHRS, CDR2 YFSETQ. The CDR3 runs to 13 residues. The V and J ends lost 7 bases and 3 bases respectively, with 13 bases between them. CDR3 coding DNA: TGCGCCAGCCGAACGGCCGGGGACACTGAAGCTTTCTTT. Encoded protein: CASRTAGDTEAFF.

The DNA for the CDR3 is TGCAGCACTAGAGGTACAGATACGCAGTATTTT. This sequence encodes CSTRGTDTQYF. The chain has TRBV29-1 and TRBJ2-3, with a tentative D call TRBD2 (5 bases). Germline V gene lookup returns CDR1 SQVTM and CDR2 ANQGSEA. CDR3 length: 11 amino acids. V lost 8 bases and J 3 bases, leaving 9 bases between the germline ends.

This clone was seen only a few times. The V gene is TRBV4-1, the J gene TRBJ1-3; no firm D call. The ends were cut back, 4 bases at V and 0 bases at J, with 7 bases in the middle. The CDR3 consists of 14 residues. CDR1 is MGHRA, CDR2 YSYEKL, per germline. The CDR3 reads CASSLAYSGNTIYF. For the CDR3, the DNA is TGCGCCAGCAGCCTTGCATACTCTGGAAACACCATATATTTT.

This clone was observed a single time. J is TRBJ2-7 and V is TRBV5-1, with D possibly matching TRBD2 (5 bases). This CDR3 is 14 amino acids long. Deletions cut 0 bases from V and 3 bases from J, with 10 bases between. The germline V gene encodes CDR1 SGHRS and CDR2 YFSETQ. CDR3 bases: TGCGCCAGCAGCTTGGGGTGGACTCTCTACGAGCAGTACTTC. Protein sequence: CASSLGWTLYEQYF.

This clone came up a few times. The V call is TRBV10-3, the J call TRBJ2-7, with D hard to call. CDR1 ENHRY and CDR2 SYGVKD come from the germline V gene. The CDR3 sequence is 14 residues long. V was trimmed by 2 bases and J by 3 bases, leaving 11 bases between them. The CDR3 coding sequence is TGTGCCATCAGTGAGGCCGACACCTTCTACGAGCAGTACTTC. Protein sequence: CAISEADTFYEQYF.

J is TRBJ2-3 and V is TRBV7-9; 9 bases match TRBD1. The CDR3 loop spans 19 amino acids. Germline V gene data show CDR1 as SEHNR and CDR2 as FQNEAQ (reference sequence). Trimming at V came to 0 bases and at J to 4 bases, leaving 14 bases not matched to a gene. CDR3 bases: TGTGCCAGCAGCTTAGCCACCGGGACAGGGTATAGATTGGCAGATACGCAGTATTTT. It encodes CASSLATGTGYRLADTQYF. The full variable domain, its missing parts supplied by reference TRBV7-9 and TRBJ2-3, is DTGVSQNPRHKITKRGQNVTFRCDPISEHNRLYWYRQTLGQGPEFLTYFQNEAQLEKSRLLSDRFSAERPKGSFSTLEIQRTEQGDSAMYLCASSLATGTGYRLADTQYFGPGTRLTVL.

The gene calls are TRBV7-9 and TRBJ2-1; D uncertain. This CDR3 is 12 amino acids long. Deletions cut 2 bases from V and 4 bases from J, with 3 bases between. Looked up from germline, CDR1 is SEHNR and CDR2 is FQNEAQ (reference sequence). The DNA for the CDR3 is TGTGCCAGCAGCTTATCGTACAATGAGCAGTTCTTC. It translates to CASSLSYNEQFF.

The chain employs TRBV6-5 and TRBJ1-1, with D uncertain. This CDR3 contains 14 residues. V was clipped by 7 bases and J by 1 base, with 13 bases between them. CDR1 is MNHEY, CDR2 SVGAGI, per germline. The CDR3 nucleotides read TGTGCCAGCACCGGGAAGGGTTGGAACACTGAAGCTTTCTTT. Translated: CASTGKGWNTEAFF.

This clone was picked up one time. This chain connects TRBV29-1 to TRBJ1-1, with D unresolved. V gave up 7 bases and J gave up 0 bases, with 12 bases separating them. CDR3 length equals 13 residues. Germline V CDR1 and CDR2: SQVTM, ANQGSEA. The chain's CDR3 is CSADSALNTEAFF. The CDR3 DNA is TGCAGCGCCGACTCAGCCCTGAACACTGAAGCTTTCTTT.

This chain links TRBV28 with TRBJ2-7; 7 positions agree with TRBD2. This CDR3 comprises 13 residues. J lost 4 bases, V lost 7 bases, and 7 bases had no gene match. CDR1 MDHEN and CDR2 SYDVKM come from the germline V gene. For the CDR3, the DNA is TGTGCCAGCACCTTGGGAGGGGCGTACGAGCAGTACTTC. It translates to CASTLGGAYEQYF. The variable domain in full, completed from reference TRBV28 and TRBJ2-7, reads DVKVTQSSRYLVKRTGEKVFLECVQDMDHENMFWYRQDPGLGLRLIYFSYDVKMKEKGDIPEGYSVSREKKERFSLILESASTNQTSMYLCASTLGGAYEQYFGPGTRLTVT.

The chain is built from TRBV5-6 and TRBJ2-5, with TRBD1 matching 7 bases. CDR1 and CDR2 from the germline V gene are SGHDT and YYEEEE. This CDR3 is 13 amino acids long. Germline trimming cut 5 bases from V and 2 bases from J; bases unmatched to any gene: 3. The CDR3 is CASRKQGQETQYF. The CDR3 DNA reads TGTGCCAGCAGAAAACAGGGGCAAGAGACCCAGTACTTC.

V gene TRBV6-5 combines with J gene TRBJ1-3; D ambiguous. V lost 6 bases, J lost 2 bases, and 14 bases lay in between. Looked up from germline, CDR1 is MNHEY and CDR2 is SVGAGI. CDR3 size: 15 residues. Here the CDR3 DNA reads TGTGCCAGCAGCTATAGGGAAGGGACTGGAAACACCATATATTTT. This encodes CASSYREGTGNTIYF.

The V and J genes are TRBV29-1 and TRBJ2-1, with D tentatively TRBD1 (6 bases). Trimming cost V 1 base and J 1 base, with 8 bases left between them. The germline V gene has CDR1 SQVTM and CDR2 ANQGSEA. CDR3 length: 14 amino acids. In DNA, the CDR3 is TGCAGCGTTGAAGGCAGGGGATCCTACAATGAGCAGTTCTTC. This translates into CSVEGRGSYNEQFF.

The V gene is TRBV9, the J gene TRBJ1-1; no clear D gene. Germline V lookup: CDR1 SGDLS, CDR2 YYNGEE. Trimming took 0 bases from V and 1 from J, leaving 4 bases between them. The CDR3 extends over 13 amino acids. This CDR3 reads CASSVEWNTEAFF. For the CDR3, the DNA is TGTGCCAGCAGCGTAGAGTGGAACACTGAAGCTTTCTTT.

The chain joins TRBV19 to TRBJ2-2, with 10 bases identical to TRBD1. The CDR3 spans 14 residues. The junction had 3 bases not matched to a gene; V was cut back by 5 bases and J by 6 bases. From germline, CDR1 is LNHDA and CDR2 SQIVND (reference sequence). The chain's CDR3 is CASSGQGGPGELFF. DNA for the CDR3: TGTGCCAGTAGTGGACAGGGGGGACCCGGGGAGCTGTTTTTT.

This clone occurred once. The chain carries TRBV5-1 and TRBJ2-3; no reliable D call. This CDR3 comprises 12 residues. V was cut by 0 bases and J by 5 bases, with 4 bases left in between. CDR1 SGHRS and CDR2 YFSETQ come from the germline V gene. The CDR3 DNA is TGCGCCAGCAGCTTGGACCGAGATACGCAGTATTTT. Its protein is CASSLDRDTQYF.

V is TRBV30 and J is TRBJ1-6; 9 nucleotides align to TRBD1. The CDR3 spans 13 residues. Germline trimming cut 5 bases from V and 13 bases from J; bases unmatched to any gene: 9. Germline V gene lookup returns CDR1 GTSNPN and CDR2 SVGIG (reference sequence). CDR3 in amino acids: CAWGPGQGFPLHF. CDR3 nucleotide sequence: TGTGCCTGGGGTCCAGGACAGGGGTTTCCCCTCCACTTT.

This clone was seen a few times. This sequence joins TRBV7-9 and TRBJ1-5; D unresolved. V was trimmed by 5 bases and J by 10 bases, leaving 12 bases between them. Germline V gives CDR1 SEHNR, CDR2 FQNEAQ (reference sequence). The CDR3 has 12 residues. The CDR3 DNA sequence: TGTGCCAGCAGCGCCGCGGAGTCCCCCCAGCATTTT. Its translation: CASSAAESPQHF.

The chain is built from TRBV6-5 and TRBJ1-6, with D perhaps matching TRBD1 (5 bases). Germline V gene data show CDR1 as MNHEY and CDR2 as SVGAGI. Trimming took 2 bases from V and 8 from J, leaving 10 bases between them. There are 14 residues in the CDR3. This CDR3 is CASSYGSGDSPLHF. The CDR3 bases are TGTGCCAGCAGTTACGGGTCGGGGGATTCACCCCTCCACTTT.

The chain has TRBV5-1 and TRBJ2-3; 10 nucleotides agree with TRBD2. CDR1 and CDR2 from the germline V gene are SGHRS and YFSETQ. The CDR3 is 17 residues long. J was trimmed by 1 base and V by 4 bases; bases with no gene match: 9. The CDR3 coding sequence is TGCGCCAGCAGCGGGGATGGAGGACTAGCGGGCACAGATACGCAGTATTTT. As protein: CASSGDGGLAGTDTQYF.

The rearrangement links TRBV18 to TRBJ2-5; no definite D call. The CDR3 spans 12 residues. V was cut by 0 bases and J by 5 bases, with 4 bases left in between. In germline, CDR1 is KGHSH, CDR2 LQKENI. CDR3 sequence: CASSPPSETQYF. CDR3 nucleotides: TGTGCCAGCTCACCACCGAGCGAGACCCAGTACTTC.

This rearrangement joins TRBV9 to TRBJ2-7; D not resolved. Germline CDR1 and CDR2: SGDLS and YYNGEE. V shed 0 bases and J shed 3 bases, with 10 bases lying between them. CDR3 length: 14 residues. The CDR3 sequence: CASSVGPQDYEQYF. The DNA for the CDR3 is TGTGCCAGCAGCGTAGGACCCCAGGACTACGAGCAGTACTTC.

The table lists this clone with a few counts. V usage is TRBV5-1 and J usage is TRBJ2-2, with unresolved D. Germline values: CDR1 SGHRS, CDR2 YFSETQ. V lost 0 bases, J lost 1 base, and 4 bases lay in between. This CDR3 has 14 amino acids. The CDR3 loop reads CASSLAGNTGELFF. As DNA, the CDR3 is TGCGCCAGCAGCTTGGCGGGGAACACCGGGGAGCTGTTTTTT.

The chain carries TRBV5-1 and TRBJ2-3; TRBD2 is a possible D gene (5 bases). V lost 4 bases and J 0 bases, leaving 15 bases between the germline ends. The CDR3 runs 16 residues. Germline CDR1 reads SGHRS; CDR2 reads YFSETQ. This chain's CDR3 is CASSILSSSSTDTQYF. CDR3 coding DNA: TGCGCCAGCAGCATCCTCTCTAGCTCTAGCACAGATACGCAGTATTTT. The whole variable domain, remainder taken from reference TRBV5-1 and TRBJ2-3, is KAGVTQTPRYLIKTRGQQVTLSCSPISGHRSVSWYQQTPGQGLQFLFEYFSETQRNKGNFPGRFSGRQFSNSRSEMNVSTLELGDSALYLCASSILSSSSTDTQYFGPGTRLTVL.

The V gene is TRBV29-1, the J gene TRBJ2-3; D is possibly TRBD2 (5 bases). The CDR3 is 12 amino acids. Germline lookup yields CDR1 SQVTM and CDR2 ANQGSEA. V was pared by 5 bases and J by 0 bases, with 6 bases between. CDR3 bases: TGCAGCGTTCTAGCAAGCACAGATACGCAGTATTTT. Protein sequence: CSVLASTDTQYF.